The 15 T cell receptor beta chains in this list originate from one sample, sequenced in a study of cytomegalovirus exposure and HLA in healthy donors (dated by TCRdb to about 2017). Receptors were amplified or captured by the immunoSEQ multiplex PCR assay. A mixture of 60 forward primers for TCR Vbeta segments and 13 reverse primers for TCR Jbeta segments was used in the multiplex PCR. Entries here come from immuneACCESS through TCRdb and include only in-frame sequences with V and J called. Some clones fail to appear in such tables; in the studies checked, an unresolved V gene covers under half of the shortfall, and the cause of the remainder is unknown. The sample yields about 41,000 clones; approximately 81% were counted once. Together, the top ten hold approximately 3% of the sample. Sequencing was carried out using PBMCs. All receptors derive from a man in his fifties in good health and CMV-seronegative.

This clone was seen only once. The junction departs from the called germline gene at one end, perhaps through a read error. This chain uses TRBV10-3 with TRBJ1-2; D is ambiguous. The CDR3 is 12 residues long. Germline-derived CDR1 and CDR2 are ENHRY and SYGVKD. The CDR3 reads CAISPTPVRPPF. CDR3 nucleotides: TGTGCCATCAGCCCTACCCCTGTCAGGCCTCCTTTC.

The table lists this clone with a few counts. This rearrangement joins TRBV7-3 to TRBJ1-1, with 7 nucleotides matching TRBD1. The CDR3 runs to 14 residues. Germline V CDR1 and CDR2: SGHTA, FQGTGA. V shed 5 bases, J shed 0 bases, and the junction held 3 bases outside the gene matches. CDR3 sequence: CASSVGQMNTEAFF. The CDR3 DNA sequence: TGTGCCAGCAGCGTGGGACAGATGAACACTGAAGCTTTCTTT. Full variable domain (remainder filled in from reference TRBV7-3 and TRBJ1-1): GAGVSQTPSNKVTEKGKYVELRCDPISGHTALYWYRQSLGQGPEFLIYFQGTGAADDSGLPNDRFFAVRPEGSVSTLKIQRTERGDSAVYLCASSVGQMNTEAFFGQGTRLTVV.

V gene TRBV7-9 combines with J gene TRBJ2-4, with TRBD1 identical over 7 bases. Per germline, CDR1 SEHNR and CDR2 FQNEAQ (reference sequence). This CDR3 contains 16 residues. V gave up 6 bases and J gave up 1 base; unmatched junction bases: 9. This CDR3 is CASRLITGAAKNIQYF. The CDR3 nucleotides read TGTGCCAGCAGGCTAATAACAGGGGCGGCCAAAAACATTCAGTACTTC.

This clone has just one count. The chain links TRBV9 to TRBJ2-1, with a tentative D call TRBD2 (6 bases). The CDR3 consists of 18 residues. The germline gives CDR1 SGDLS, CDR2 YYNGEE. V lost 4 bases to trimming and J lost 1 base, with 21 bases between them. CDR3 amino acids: CASSQTLVAVNSYNEQFF. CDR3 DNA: TGTGCCAGCAGCCAGACCCTAGTAGCGGTGAATTCCTACAATGAGCAGTTCTTC.

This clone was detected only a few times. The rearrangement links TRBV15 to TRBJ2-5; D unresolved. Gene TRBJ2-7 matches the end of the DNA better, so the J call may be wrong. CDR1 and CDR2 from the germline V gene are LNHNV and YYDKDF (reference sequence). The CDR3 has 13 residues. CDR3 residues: CATSPDSSYEQYF. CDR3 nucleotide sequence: TGTGCCACCAGTCCAGACTCTTCCTACGAGCAGTACTTC.

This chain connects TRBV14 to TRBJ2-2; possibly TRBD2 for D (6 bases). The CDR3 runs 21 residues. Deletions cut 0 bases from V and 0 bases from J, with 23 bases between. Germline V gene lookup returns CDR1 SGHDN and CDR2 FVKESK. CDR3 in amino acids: CASSQDSGALGTVANTGELFF. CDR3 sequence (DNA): TGTGCCAGCAGCCAAGATTCCGGAGCACTGGGGACTGTCGCGAACACCGGGGAGCTGTTTTTT.

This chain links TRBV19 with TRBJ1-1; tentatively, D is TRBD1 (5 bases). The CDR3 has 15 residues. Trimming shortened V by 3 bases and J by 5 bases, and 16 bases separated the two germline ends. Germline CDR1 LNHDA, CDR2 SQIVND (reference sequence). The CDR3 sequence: CASSIMAGRGTEAFF. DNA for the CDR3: TGTGCCAGTAGTATCATGGCAGGGCGGGGTACTGAAGCTTTCTTT.

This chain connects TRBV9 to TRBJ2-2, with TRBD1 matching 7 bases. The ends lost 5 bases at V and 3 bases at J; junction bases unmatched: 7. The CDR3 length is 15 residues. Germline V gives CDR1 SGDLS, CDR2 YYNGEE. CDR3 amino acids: CASRKGAPDTGELFF. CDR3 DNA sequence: TGTGCCAGCAGAAAGGGGGCGCCGGACACCGGGGAGCTGTTTTTT.

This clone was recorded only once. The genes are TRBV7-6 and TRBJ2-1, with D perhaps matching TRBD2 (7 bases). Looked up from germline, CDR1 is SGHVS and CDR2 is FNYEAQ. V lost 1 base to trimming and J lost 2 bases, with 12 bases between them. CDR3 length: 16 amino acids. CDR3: CASSLVGGGPYNEQFF. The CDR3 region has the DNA TGTGCCAGCAGCTTAGTTGGCGGGGGCCCCTACAATGAGCAGTTCTTC.

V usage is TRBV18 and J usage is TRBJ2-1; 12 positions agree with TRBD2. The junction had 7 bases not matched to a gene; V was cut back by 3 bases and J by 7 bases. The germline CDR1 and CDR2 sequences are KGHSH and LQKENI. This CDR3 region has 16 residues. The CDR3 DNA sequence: TGTGCCAGCTCACCCCTAAGGACTAGCGGGATGAATGAGCAGTTCTTC. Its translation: CASSPLRTSGMNEQFF.

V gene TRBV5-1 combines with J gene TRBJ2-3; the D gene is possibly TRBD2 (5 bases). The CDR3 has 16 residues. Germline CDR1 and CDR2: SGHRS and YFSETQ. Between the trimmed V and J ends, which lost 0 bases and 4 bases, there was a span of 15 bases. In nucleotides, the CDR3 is TGCGCCAGCAGCTTGGAGAGGGTTGAAATTTCAGATACGCAGTATTTT. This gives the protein CASSLERVEISDTQYF.

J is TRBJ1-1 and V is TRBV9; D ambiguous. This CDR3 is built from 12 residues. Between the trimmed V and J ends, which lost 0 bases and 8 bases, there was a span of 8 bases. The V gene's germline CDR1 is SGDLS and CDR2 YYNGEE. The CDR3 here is CASSVDGREAFF. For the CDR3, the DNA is TGTGCCAGCAGCGTAGATGGCAGAGAAGCTTTCTTT.

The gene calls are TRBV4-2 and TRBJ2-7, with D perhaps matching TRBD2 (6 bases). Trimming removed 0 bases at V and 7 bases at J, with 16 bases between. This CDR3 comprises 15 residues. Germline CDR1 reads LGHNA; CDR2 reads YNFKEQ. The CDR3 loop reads CASSQDEAGRWEQYF. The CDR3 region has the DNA TGTGCCAGCAGCCAAGACGAGGCAGGGAGGTGGGAGCAGTACTTC.

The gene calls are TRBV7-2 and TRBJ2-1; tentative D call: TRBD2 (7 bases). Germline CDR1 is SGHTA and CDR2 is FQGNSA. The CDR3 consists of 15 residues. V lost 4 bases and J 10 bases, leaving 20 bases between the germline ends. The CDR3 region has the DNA TGTGCCAGCAGCTCCTCTTGGGCGGGGGCGGGGGAGCAGTTCTTC. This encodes CASSSSWAGAGEQFF.

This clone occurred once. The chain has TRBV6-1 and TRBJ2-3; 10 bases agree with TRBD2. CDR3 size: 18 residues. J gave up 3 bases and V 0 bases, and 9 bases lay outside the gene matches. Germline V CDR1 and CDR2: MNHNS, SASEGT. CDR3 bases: TGTGCCAGCAGTGAAGCAGTTCTAGCGGGAGCTGGGACAGATACGCAGTATTTT. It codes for CASSEAVLAGAGTDTQYF.